This TCR beta chain was obtained from a study of shared clonotypes between healthy human individuals. Profiling relied on immunoSEQ multiplex PCR, and the TCRdb table lists in-frame clones only, not all of them. The sample contains over a million clones, 98% of which appear only once. A word on this clone: The same CDR3 can be traced to other DNA sequences in this sample.

J gave up 2 bases and V 6 bases, and 9 bases lay outside the gene matches. Germline assignment: CDR1 KGHSH and CDR2 LQKENI. CDR3 size: 16 residues. The chain is built from TRBV18 and TRBJ2-1, with TRBD2 matching over 8 bases. This TCR derives from a man aged 25-45 years in good health. The material sequenced was naive CD4+ T cells sorted from blood. Subset indicated: CD45RA+ positively selected. The CDR3 DNA reads as TGTGCCAGCTCCCCTCTTAGCGGGGCCGCCTACAATGAGCAGTTCTTC. As protein: CASSPLSGAAYNEQFF.